The 10 T cell receptor beta chains below all came from one sample that was sequenced in a study of radiation and T cells in renal cell carcinoma. Treatment defined: 15 Gy SBRT to primary tumor, nephrectomy 4 weeks later. This table comes from immunoSEQ multiplex PCR, and its TCRdb copy is limited to in-frame clones, with some not included. The sample holds some 14,000 clones, 64% seen once. Sample: tumor tissue, taken from a patient whose treatment included radiotherapy and nephrectomy. The receptors stem from a woman in her seventies with renal cell carcinoma.

The chain employs TRBV2 and TRBJ1-3, with D tentatively TRBD1 (5 bases). CDR1 SNHLY and CDR2 FYNNEI come from the germline V gene. The ends were cut back, 3 bases at V and 2 bases at J, with 8 bases in the middle. The CDR3 is 14 residues long. The CDR3 loop reads CASSEGTAGNTIYF. The CDR3 nucleotides read TGTGCCAGCAGTGAGGGGACTGCTGGAAACACCATATATTTT.

Sample share makes this clone medium-sized (0.01 to 0.1%). The rearrangement joins TRBV4-3 to TRBJ1-2; possibly TRBD1 for D (5 bases). Trimming pared 2 bases from V and 3 bases from J, leaving 10 bases between. The CDR3 covers 14 residues. Per the germline V gene, CDR1 is LGHNA and CDR2 is YSLEER. CDR3 region: CASSQLDSHYGYTF. The CDR3 DNA is TGCGCCAGCAGCCAACTCGACAGCCACTATGGCTACACCTTC.

The chain joins TRBV6-8 to TRBJ2-5; a weak D match, TRBD2 (7 bases). The CDR3 has 15 amino acids. Germline CDR1 and CDR2: MNHGY and SAAAGT. With 8 bases removed from V and 9 bases from J, the gap between germline ends came to 25 bases. The CDR3 region is CASYSRGGRGGAQYF. CDR3 DNA: TGTGCCAGCTACTCGAGAGGAGGCCGAGGGGGGGCCCAGTACTTC.

This chain links TRBV7-9 with TRBJ2-3; D ambiguous. Germline V gene lookup returns CDR1 SEHNR and CDR2 FQNEAQ (reference sequence). V was cut by 5 bases and J by 2 bases, with 8 bases left in between. The CDR3 is 13 residues long. CDR3 coding DNA: TGTGCCAGCAGCACCTCTACCACAGATACGCAGTATTTT. It codes for CASSTSTTDTQYF.

In its sample, this clone was seen a few times. The genes are TRBV2 and TRBJ1-4, with TRBD1 matching 8 bases. Germline lookup yields CDR1 SNHLY and CDR2 FYNNEI. With V trimmed by 7 bases and J by 7 bases, 11 bases remained unmatched. CDR3 length: 15 amino acids. CDR3: CASKNSGGLAEKLFF. CDR3 DNA: TGTGCCAGCAAGAACTCAGGGGGCTTAGCTGAAAAACTGTTTTTT. The variable domain in full, with the rest retrieved from reference TRBV2 and TRBJ1-4, is EPEVTQTPSHQVTQMGQEVILRCVPISNHLYFYWYRQILGQKVEFLVSFYNNEISEKSEIFDDQFSVERPDGSNFTLKIRSTKLEDSAMYFCASKNSGGLAEKLFFGSGTQLSVL.

The J gene is TRBJ2-5, the V gene TRBV18; 11 bases match TRBD1. This CDR3 is built from 14 residues. The trim removed 5 bases at V and 11 bases at J, leaving 10 bases unmatched. CDR1 and CDR2 from the germline V gene are KGHSH and LQKENI. CDR3 in DNA: TGTGCCAGCTCAGATAACCGGGACAGGGGGATGCAGTACTTC. Translated, it gives CASSDNRDRGMQYF.

Only a few counts were recorded for this clone. Additional DNA sequences in this sample encode the identical CDR3. The chain links TRBV11-2 to TRBJ2-1, with D unresolved. The V gene's germline CDR1 is SGHAT and CDR2 FQNNGV. Trimming cost V 0 bases and J 4 bases, with 7 bases left between them. The CDR3 sequence is 14 residues long. In DNA form, the CDR3 reads TGTGCCAGCAGCTTAGAAGGGCCTTACAATGAGCAGTTCTTC. This gives the protein CASSLEGPYNEQFF.

CDR3 nucleotide sequence: TGTGCCAGCAGCTTGTCCGGGGAGCTGTTTTTT. Its protein product is CASSLSGELFF. The chain employs TRBV5-6 and TRBJ2-2; D unresolved. Looked up from germline, CDR1 is SGHDT and CDR2 is YYEEEE. The ends were cut back, 1 base at V and 6 bases at J, with 1 base in the middle. The CDR3 covers 11 residues.

The V gene is TRBV5-8, the J gene TRBJ2-7, with D perhaps matching TRBD2 (6 bases). Trimming stripped 3 bases from V and 7 bases from J, with 14 bases between. The CDR3 loop spans 13 amino acids. Germline V gene lookup returns CDR1 SGHTS and CDR2 YDEGEE. CDR3 nucleotide sequence: TGTGCCAGCAGCTCGACTAGGTTTGGTGAGCAGTACTTC. Its protein product is CASSSTRFGEQYF.

V usage is TRBV18 and J usage is TRBJ1-1; possible D gene TRBD1, 6 bases. Trimming pared 4 bases from V and 6 bases from J, leaving 15 bases between. The CDR3 covers 14 residues. Germline V gene lookup returns CDR1 KGHSH and CDR2 LQKENI. The CDR3 DNA reads as TGTGCCAGCTCACTGAAGGGGGGTAGGGCTGAAGCTTTCTTT. Amino acid sequence: CASSLKGGRAEAFF.